This T cell receptor (beta chain) originates from a study of blood T cell repertoires in COVID-19 (dated by TCRdb to about 2020). Looking at the study overall: Collaborator samples came from the United States, Italy and Spain and covered acute and convalescent phases of COVID-19. HLA class I and class II types, where available, came from metadata supplied by the sample provider rather than from assay-based typing. The repertoires were made available in a free public database intended to serve as a resource for research on the immune response to SARS-CoV-2. Sample metadata almost always included a de-identified subject ID, COVID-19 status, age in years and sex. The prospective study material was composed of cDNA or gDNA derived from T cells, B-cell-depleted T cells, or PBMCs. Deeply sampled blood TCRbeta repertoires from subjects exposed to, actively infected with, or recovered from COVID-19 were included in the dataset. Samples were obtained from the ongoing ImmuneRACE study (first 160 participants) and from about 1,300 subjects provided by 6 global collaborators.

Collaborating institutions collected whole blood in K2EDTA tubes following their own protocols. For TCRbeta analysis, collaborators shipped samples in one of three forms: frozen whole blood, isolated PBMCs, or DNA extracted from either of those sample types. As concerns this clone: The specificity of this receptor is unknown. Per-base qualities were not stored, and no clone one base away is much larger.

A distance of 7 bases separates the germline ends of V and J, which lose 1 base and 4 bases respectively. From the cysteine through the phenylalanine, the CDR3 covers 14 amino acids. Only the CDR3 region is kept as DNA, spanning 42 bases read in frame from base 1. Based on the germline V gene (reference sequence), the CDR1 and CDR2 sequences are LNHDA and SQIVND. Overall results and qualifications from the work: Clinical and demographic metadata were provided uncurated, with the amount varying by source and participant.

TCRbeta CDR3 regions were amplified from genomic DNA by means of the immunoSEQ Assay, a bias-controlled multiplex PCR. In the original analysis: The number of nucleated cells in each sample was estimated by amplification of reference gene primers within the assay. To quantify the absolute abundance of each unique TCRbeta CDR3 rearrangement, sequence reads were collapsed and filtered. For each sample, productive Simpson clonality was calculated as the square root of Simpson's diversity index over productive rearrangements. The clones in this table, taken by TCRdb from immuneACCESS, are in-frame only. Not every clone is retained; where verified, under half of the shortfall comes from an unresolved V gene, and the cause of the rest is unknown. Clone size and the V and J calls come from that table; the DNA yielded D and trimming. Counted in this sample were 60,000 or so clones; 85% of them appeared once. Around 17% of the sample is held by the ten biggest clonotypes.

Sequenced: peripheral blood. The sequence was collected from a human donor in a cohort sampled during active COVID-19. The chain is assembled from TRBV19 and TRBJ1-4; perhaps TRBD1 is the D gene, with 5 bases matching. The CDR3 corresponds to CASSIAGYNEKLFF. The DNA sequence is TGTGCCAGTAGTATAGCAGGGTATAATGAAAAACTGTTTTTT.